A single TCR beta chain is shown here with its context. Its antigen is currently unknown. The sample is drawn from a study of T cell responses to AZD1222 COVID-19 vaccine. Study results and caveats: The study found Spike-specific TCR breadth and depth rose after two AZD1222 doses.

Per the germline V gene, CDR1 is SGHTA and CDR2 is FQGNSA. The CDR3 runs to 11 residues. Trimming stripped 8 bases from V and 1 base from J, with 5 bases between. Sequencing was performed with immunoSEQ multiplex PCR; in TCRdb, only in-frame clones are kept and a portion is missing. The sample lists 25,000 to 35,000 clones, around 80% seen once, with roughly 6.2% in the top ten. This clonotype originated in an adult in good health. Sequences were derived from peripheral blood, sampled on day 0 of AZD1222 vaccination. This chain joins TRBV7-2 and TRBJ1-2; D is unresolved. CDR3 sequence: CASSINYGYTF. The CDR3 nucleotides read TGTGCCAGCTCTATTAACTATGGCTACACCTTC.